Detailed here is one TCR beta chain. What it recognizes is unknown. Other DNA sequences from this sample encode an identical CDR3 as well. This sample is drawn from a study of siplizumab effects on memory and regulatory T cells. Study results and caveats: Controls had approximately 27% Treg-derived mappable alloreactive CD4+ clones on average, versus around 64% with siplizumab. Confirmation that proliferating Tregs from siplizumab cultures had suppressive function was not obtained.

Germline V gene lookup returns CDR1 SGDLS and CDR2 YYNGEE. This CDR3 is 13 amino acids long. Trimming cost V 1 base and J 3 bases, with 5 bases left between them. The table came from immunoSEQ multiplex PCR; TCRdb's copy has only in-frame clones and leaves some out. Here the sample spans about 82,000 clones, 80% to 90% being singletons. Sequenced material: Tregs sorted from blood. The chain recombines TRBV9 with TRBJ2-1; perhaps TRBD2 as D (5 bases). The source is a human donor in good health. The CDR3 bases are TGTGCCAGCAGCGTAAGCGGCTACAATGAGCAGTTCTTC. Encoded protein: CASSVSGYNEQFF.